Sequencing of this T cell receptor (beta chain) was carried out in a study of blood T cells in healthy people across ages. Study observations and caveats: More naive CD4+ cells and higher diversity marked long-lived donors relative to aged donors. Roughly linear age-related decline in beta diversity appeared, significant by age 40.

The use of a sample-barcoded 5' primer and a J-beta primer mix characterized a second PCR of about 7 to 12 cycles. TCRdb passed the 5' RACE reads through MiXCR, listing each CDR3 protein once. Among hundreds of thousands of distinct CDR3 sequences listed, about 30% were seen once. V lost 5 bases and J lost 5, with 12 bases in between. The CDR3 is made up of 13 amino acids. The germline V gene encodes CDR1 SGHTA and CDR2 FQGTGA. This clonotype came up many times. Its specificity is unknown. Every sample had a minimum of 6.5 million PBMCs isolated. This TCR was recovered from an elderly woman in good health. The chain recombines TRBV7-3 with TRBJ2-5, with unresolved D. Sequencing was done on a sample of blood. The CDR3 DNA follows: TGTGCCAGCAGCCCCTCGAGTAGGGAGACCCAGTACTTC. This sequence encodes CASSPSSRETQYF.